This T cell receptor (beta chain) was recovered during a study of CD8+ T cells in alopecia areata. On the study more broadly: Spontaneous alopecia affected the 6-12-month-old C3H/HeJ graft donors, whose skin was transplanted to roughly 6-10-week-old female C3H/HeJ mice.

The study sorted pooled cutaneous lymph node cells by CD4, CD8alpha, NKG2D, NKG2ACE and other markers. For this clone: Its antigen is unknown. A read error may explain this, as a much larger clone is one base away. All gene names here are mouse names. The read stops 4 residues short of the end of the CDR3; the missing end is completed from the germline J gene.

Reverse transcribed after extraction, RNA yielded cDNA as the sequencing template. Here immunoSEQ multiplex PCR was the method, and the copy in TCRdb shows in-frame clones only, minus some. There are under 350,000 clones in the sample, none observed a single time. V lost 6 bases, J lost 3 bases, and 6 bases lay in between. CDR1 is MSHET and CDR2 is SYDVDS in the germline V gene. The CDR3 loop spans 12 amino acids. Study outcomes and limitations: Higher clonality and more expanded CD8+ clones appeared in lesional than normal scalp. Unlike in mice, where it was clearer, TCR sharing across patients was less clear, possibly HLA-related. Tissue-resident alphabeta T cells belonging to normal skin likewise get sequenced within scalp specimens.

This receptor was taken from a C3H/HeJ mouse with alopecia areata. MHC haplotype of the mouse line: H2-k. The sequencing sample was made of CD4+ T cells sorted from a lymph node. The chain employs TRBV29 and TRBJ2-1; possible D gene TRBD1, 6 bases. CDR3 region: CASRDSYAEQFF. The CDR3 bases that were read are TGTGCTAGCAGGGACAGCTATGCT.